This T cell receptor beta chain was sequenced for a study of cytomegalovirus exposure and HLA in healthy donors. CDR3 size: 12 residues. Germline lookup yields CDR1 LNHDA and CDR2 SQIVND (reference sequence). With 5 bases removed from V and 7 bases from J, the gap between germline ends came to 9 bases. The PCR employed 60 Vbeta primers together with 13 Jbeta primers. Clones were read by immunoSEQ multiplex PCR, and TCRdb kept only the in-frame ones, dropping some. The sample holds about 130,000 clones, over 80% seen once. In regard to this clone: Its antigen remains unknown.

Broader study findings: As a later analysis revealed, most CMV-associated TCR beta chains appeared HLA-restricted.

This sequence originates from a man aged 18-30 years in good health and CMV-seropositive. The chain has TRBV19 and TRBJ1-5; D possibly corresponds to TRBD1 (5 bases). The specimen was PBMCs. CDR3 protein: CASSHGGQPQHF. DNA for the CDR3: TGTGCCAGTAGTCATGGGGGGCAGCCCCAGCATTTT.